These 12 T cell receptor beta chains came from one sample sequenced in a study of blood T cell repertoires in COVID-19. The method was immunoSEQ multiplex PCR; TCRdb's version includes in-frame clones alone and lacks a portion of them. The profile covers about 75,000 clones, with 85% to 90% appearing a single time and about 2.5% taken by the ten largest. Material for sequencing was peripheral blood. Receptors originate from a human donor in a cohort sampled during active COVID-19.

The rearrangement uses TRBV15 and TRBJ1-6; no definite D call. The germline V gene has CDR1 LNHNV and CDR2 YYDKDF (reference sequence). The CDR3 sequence is 15 residues long. The V end lost 4 bases, the J end lost 7 bases, and 14 bases lay between the germline ends. CDR3 coding DNA: TGTGCCACCAGCACGACGCCAACTAGAAATTCACCCCTCCACTTT. It translates to CATSTTPTRNSPLHF.

V and J are TRBV27 and TRBJ1-5, with 8 bases aligning to TRBD1. Losses at the gene ends were 5 bases for V and 4 bases for J; bases not matched to a gene: 10. The CDR3 is 16 amino acids. Germline CDR1 is MNHEY and CDR2 is SMNVEV (reference sequence). CDR3 DNA sequence: TGTGCCAGCAGTAGCAACCGACAGGGGAGGAATCAGCCCCAGCATTTT. Its protein is CASSSNRQGRNQPQHF.

The chain carries TRBV6-5 and TRBJ1-1, with D unresolved. This CDR3 is built from 13 residues. Trimming stripped 6 bases from V and 1 base from J, with 9 bases between. Germline-derived CDR1 and CDR2 are MNHEY and SVGAGI. As DNA, the CDR3 is TGTGCCAGCAGCCCAACAGAGAACACTGAAGCTTTCTTT. Protein product: CASSPTENTEAFF.

V is TRBV29-1 and J is TRBJ2-3; D possibly corresponds to TRBD2 (5 bases). The CDR3 sequence is 15 residues long. Trimming took off 1 base at V and 0 bases at J, with 11 bases between the two ends. The germline CDR1 and CDR2 sequences are SQVTM and ANQGSEA. Here the CDR3 reads CSVEGLAPSTDTQYF. The CDR3 nucleotides read TGCAGCGTTGAAGGCCTAGCACCTAGCACAGATACGCAGTATTTT.

The J gene is TRBJ2-1, the V gene TRBV5-1; possibly TRBD2 for D (6 bases). V lost 4 bases and J 0 bases, leaving 11 bases between the germline ends. CDR1 is SGHRS and CDR2 is YFSETQ in the germline V gene. The CDR3 runs 15 residues. This CDR3 reads CASSRDSRSYNEQFF. The CDR3 DNA reads TGCGCCAGCAGCCGGGACTCCCGCTCCTACAATGAGCAGTTCTTC.

The chain uses TRBV18 and TRBJ2-7, with D possibly being TRBD1 (6 bases). The CDR3 length is 15 residues. Germline CDR1 KGHSH, CDR2 LQKENI. The V end was cut by 3 bases, the J end by 0 bases, with 12 bases between. CDR3 residues: CASSPGTRSSYEQYF. CDR3 in DNA: TGTGCCAGCTCACCCGGGACACGGAGCTCCTACGAGCAGTACTTC.

This chain joins TRBV28 and TRBJ2-1; D gene uncertain. This CDR3 spans 10 amino acids. With 6 bases removed from V and 5 bases from J, the gap between germline ends came to 2 bases. CDR1 MDHEN and CDR2 SYDVKM come from the germline V gene. In nucleotides, the CDR3 is TGTGCCAGCAGCGACAATGAGCAGTTCTTC. Protein product: CASSDNEQFF.

The gene calls are TRBV6-2 or TRBV6-3 and TRBJ2-2; possibly TRBD1 for D (6 bases). CDR3 length equals 15 residues. V lost 4 bases to trimming and J lost 4 bases, with 13 bases between them. The V gene's germline CDR1 is MNHEY and CDR2 SVGEGT. The CDR3 nucleotides read TGTGCCAGCAGTTCCCTTGGACAGATCACCGGGGAGCTGTTTTTT. This codes for CASSSLGQITGELFF.

The CDR3 nucleotides read TGTGCCAGCAGCCGCGGACAGGTAAAGGGGTACGAGCAGTACTTC. Amino acids: CASSRGQVKGYEQYF. This sequence joins TRBV3-1 (or the pseudogene TRBV3-2) and TRBJ2-7; the match to TRBD1 covers 7 bases. Per the germline V gene, CDR1 is LGHDT and CDR2 is YNNKEL (reference sequence). Trimming removed 4 bases from V and 4 bases from J; junction bases left unmatched: 10. This CDR3 has 15 residues.

This clone was recorded once. The V call is TRBV6-5, the J call TRBJ2-1; D call uncertain. Germline V CDR1 and CDR2: MNHEY, SVGAGI. The CDR3 sequence is 13 residues long. V was pared by 0 bases and J by 8 bases, with 8 bases between. The CDR3 bases are TGTGCCAGCAGTTACTCGCCCGGGTATGAGCAGTTCTTC. This encodes CASSYSPGYEQFF.

The DNA of the CDR3 is TGTGCCAGTAGTATCCGACAGGCCACAGATACGCAGTATTTT. Translated, it gives CASSIRQATDTQYF. The chain is built from TRBV19 and TRBJ2-3; tentatively, D is TRBD1 (6 bases). Per the germline V gene, CDR1 is LNHDA and CDR2 is SQIVND (reference sequence). This CDR3 contains 14 residues. V lost 3 bases and J 2 bases, leaving 9 bases between the germline ends.

This clone was detected once. The chain recombines TRBV29-1 with TRBJ2-7; no definite D call. Germline V gives CDR1 SQVTM, CDR2 ANQGSEA. The CDR3 consists of 11 residues. V lost 6 bases to trimming and J lost 5 bases, with 11 bases between them. The CDR3 bases are TGCAGCGTCGCCCCTGGAGACGAGCAGTACTTC. It is translated as CSVAPGDEQYF.